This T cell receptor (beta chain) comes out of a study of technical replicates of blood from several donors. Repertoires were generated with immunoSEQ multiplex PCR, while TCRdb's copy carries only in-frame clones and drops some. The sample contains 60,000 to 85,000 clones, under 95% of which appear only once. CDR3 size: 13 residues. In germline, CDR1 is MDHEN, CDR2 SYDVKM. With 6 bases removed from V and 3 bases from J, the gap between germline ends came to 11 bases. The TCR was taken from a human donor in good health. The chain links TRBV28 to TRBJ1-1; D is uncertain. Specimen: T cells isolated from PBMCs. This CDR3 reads CASSPPVDTEAFF. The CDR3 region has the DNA TGTGCCAGCAGCCCGCCGGTGGACACTGAAGCTTTCTTT. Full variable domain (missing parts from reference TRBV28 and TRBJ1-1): DVKVTQSSRYLVKRTGEKVFLECVQDMDHENMFWYRQDPGLGLRLIYFSYDVKMKEKGDIPEGYSVSREKKERFSLILESASTNQTSMYLCASSPPVDTEAFFGQGTRLTVV.